Listed below are T cell receptor beta chains from one sample, sequenced in a study of shared clonotypes between healthy human individuals. The protocol was immunoSEQ multiplex PCR, while the TCRdb copy is restricted to in-frame clones and leaves out a portion. Of over 950,000 clones detected, 70% to 80% appear once; the ten largest clones hold 0.89%. What was sequenced was memory CD4+ T cells from PBMCs. These TCRs come from a young man in good health. Some clones in this sample may be carry-over from other donors' samples. Both conserved end residues are part of each CDR3. D genes are given only for firm matches. Only some rows state a clone size, as once, few, many or a class for expanded clones.

D	length	V	J	size	CDR3	DNA
TRBD1	16	TRBV4-1	TRBJ2-7	NA	CASSPGTTGTGSEQYF	TGCGCCAGCAGCCCAGGAACGACAGGGACGGGGAGCGAGCAGTACTTC
NA	16	TRBV4-3	TRBJ1-4	NA	CASSQVVQGRGEKLFF	TGCGCCAGCAGCCAAGTCGTCCAGGGGAGAGGTGAAAAACTGTTTTTT
NA	13	TRBV10-3	TRBJ1-1	NA	CAISVGEGTEAFF	TGTGCCATCAGTGTAGGGGAGGGGACTGAAGCTTTCTTT
NA	13	TRBV5-1	TRBJ2-3	NA	CASSDPGADTQYF	TGCGCCAGCAGCGACCCGGGGGCGGATACGCAGTATTTT
NA	14	TRBV6-1	TRBJ1-5	NA	CASRGTTSNQPQHF	TGTGCCAGCAGAGGGACTACTAGCAATCAGCCCCAGCATTTT
TRBD2	17	TRBV28	TRBJ2-1	NA	CASSGTSGRAAYNEQFF	TGTGCCAGCAGTGGGACTAGCGGGAGAGCGGCCTACAATGAGCAGTTCTTC
TRBD1	15	TRBV5-1	TRBJ2-1	NA	CASSLLGQGYNEQFF	TGCGCCAGCAGCTTGTTAGGACAGGGCTACAATGAGCAGTTCTTC
TRBD1	16	TRBV5-1	TRBJ1-4	NA	CASSPGQGATNEKLFF	TGCGCCAGCAGCCCCGGACAGGGGGCGACTAATGAAAAACTGTTTTTT
NA	14	TRBV5-1	TRBJ1-5	NA	CASSLDSSNQPQHF	TGCGCCAGCAGCTTAGACAGTAGCAATCAGCCCCAGCATTTT
TRBD1	14	TRBV5-1	TRBJ1-2	NA	CASSDPGQGGGYTF	TGCGCCAGCAGCGATCCGGGACAGGGAGGCGGCTACACCTTC
TRBD2	16	TRBV28	TRBJ2-7	NA	CASSPGGSAGHYEQYF	TGTGCCAGCAGTCCGGGGGGGTCGGCGGGACACTACGAGCAGTACTTC
NA	17	TRBV6-1	TRBJ1-5	NA	CASSEGRTAEANQPQHF	TGTGCCAGCAGTGAAGGCAGGACAGCTGAGGCGAATCAGCCCCAGCATTTT
TRBD1	17	TRBV4-3	TRBJ1-1	NA	CASSQDSYRGENTEAFF	TGCGCCAGCAGCCAGGACTCCTACAGGGGCGAGAACACTGAAGCTTTCTTT
TRBD1	16	TRBV6-1	TRBJ2-7	NA	CASSEGAGQGVYEQYF	TGTGCCAGCAGTGAAGGGGCTGGACAGGGGGTCTACGAGCAGTACTTC
NA	15	TRBV5-1	TRBJ1-3	once	CASSYGGFGGNTIYF	TGCGCCAGCAGCTACGGGGGGTTTGGCGGAAACACCATATATTTT
NA	15	TRBV23-1	TRBJ2-2	NA	CASTPGEVHTGELFF	TGCGCCAGCACCCCGGGGGAGGTTCACACCGGGGAGCTGTTTTTT
TRBD2	17	TRBV4-2	TRBJ2-3	NA	CASSPRATSGSTDTQYF	TGTGCCAGCAGCCCCCGGGCTACTAGCGGGAGCACAGATACGCAGTATTTT
TRBD2	16	TRBV9	TRBJ2-2	NA	CASSVGLAGKTGELFF	TGTGCCAGCAGCGTAGGGCTAGCGGGAAAGACCGGGGAGCTGTTTTTT
TRBD1	13	TRBV27	TRBJ2-1	NA	CASRLGQNNEQFF	TGTGCCAGCAGGTTGGGACAGAACAATGAGCAGTTCTTC
TRBD2	17	TRBV4-1	TRBJ2-2	NA	CASSRPLAGVYTGELFF	TGCGCCAGCAGCCGCCCTCTAGCGGGAGTGTACACCGGGGAGCTGTTTTTT
TRBD1	15	TRBV5-1	TRBJ2-3	NA	CASSLRQGPTDTQYF	TGCGCCAGCAGCTTACGACAGGGTCCGACAGATACGCAGTATTTT
NA	16	TRBV5-1	TRBJ1-5	NA	CASSEGHGDSNQPQHF	TGCGCCAGCAGCGAGGGGCATGGAGACAGCAATCAGCCCCAGCATTTT
NA	13	TRBV7-9	TRBJ1-1	NA	CASSFSANTEAFF	TGTGCCAGCAGCTTTTCCGCCAACACTGAAGCTTTCTTT
NA	18	TRBV11-2	TRBJ2-2	NA	CASSPRGGAKVITGELFF	TGTGCCAGCAGCCCCCGAGGAGGGGCGAAGGTTATTACCGGGGAGCTGTTTTTT
NA	14	TRBV7-2	TRBJ2-2	NA	CASTLAVGTGELFF	TGTGCCAGCACTCTTGCGGTTGGCACCGGGGAGCTGTTTTTT
NA	15	TRBV11-2	TRBJ1-1	NA	CASSSSHGGSRRAFF	TGTGCCAGCAGCTCCTCGCATGGGGGGTCGAGAAGAGCTTTCTTT
NA	13	TRBV28	TRBJ1-5	NA	CASRVILNQPQHF	TGTGCCAGCAGGGTCATACTAAATCAGCCCCAGCATTTT
NA	15	TRBV2	TRBJ2-1	NA	CASSDARVTYNEQFF	TGTGCCAGCAGTGACGCCAGGGTGACCTACAATGAGCAGTTCTTC
NA	15	TRBV11-2	TRBJ1-4	NA	CASSLVGSLNEKLFF	TGTGCCAGCAGCTTAGTAGGAAGCCTTAATGAAAAACTGTTTTTT
TRBD2	15	TRBV5-1	TRBJ2-3	NA	CASSFAGRATDTQYF	TGCGCCAGCAGCTTTGCCGGGAGGGCCACAGATACGCAGTATTTT
NA	16	TRBV5-1	TRBJ2-6	once	CASSLGAVSGANVLTF	TGCGCCAGCAGCTTGGGTGCGGTTTCTGGGGCCAACGTCCTGACTTTC
TRBD1	16	TRBV5-4	TRBJ1-3	NA	CASSLPGTGKGNTIYF	TGTGCCAGCAGCCTTCCCGGGACAGGGAAAGGAAACACCATATATTTT
NA	15	TRBV30	TRBJ1-5	NA	CAWSGAGTLNQPQHF	TGTGCCTGGAGTGGTGCAGGAACCTTAAATCAGCCCCAGCATTTT
TRBD1	16	TRBV7-8	TRBJ2-7	NA	CASSKARTGTSYEQYF	TGTGCCAGCAGCAAAGCGCGGACAGGAACCTCCTACGAGCAGTACTTC
TRBD1	18	TRBV25-1	TRBJ2-1	NA	CASSEPTAGTGGSLEQFF	TGTGCCAGCAGTGAGCCCACTGCCGGGACAGGGGGCTCGCTAGAGCAGTTCTTC
TRBD1	13	TRBV6-5	TRBJ1-4	NA	CASSLPGGEKLFF	TGTGCCAGCAGTCTCCCAGGGGGTGAAAAACTGTTTTTT
NA	13	TRBV6-6	TRBJ2-1	NA	CASSYSPYNEQFF	TGTGCCAGCAGTTACTCCCCCTACAATGAGCAGTTCTTC
NA	13	TRBV2	TRBJ1-5	NA	CASDRHSNQPQHF	TGTGCCAGCGACCGACATAGCAATCAGCCCCAGCATTTT
NA	15	TRBV5-1	TRBJ1-1	NA	CASRRGGFPNTEAFF	TGCGCCAGCAGACGGGGGGGTTTCCCGAACACTGAAGCTTTCTTT
NA	13	TRBV5-1	TRBJ2-5	NA	CASSLGVQETQYF	TGCGCCAGCAGCTTAGGGGTTCAAGAGACCCAGTACTTC
NA	12	TRBV7-2	TRBJ2-3	NA	CASSEGADTQYF	TGTGCCAGCAGCGAGGGGGCAGATACGCAGTATTTT
TRBD1	13	TRBV10-3	TRBJ2-7	NA	CAISDRGAYEQYF	TGTGCCATCAGCGACAGGGGGGCGTACGAGCAGTACTTC
NA	14	TRBV6-1	TRBJ2-4	NA	CASRAELAKNIQYF	TGTGCCAGCAGGGCAGAGCTAGCCAAAAACATTCAGTACTTC
NA	17	TRBV4-2	TRBJ2-1	NA	CASSQGSVGVGYNEQFF	TGTGCCAGCAGCCAAGGCTCGGTAGGCGTTGGATACAATGAGCAGTTCTTC
NA	17	TRBV28	TRBJ1-3	few	CASSLIGVGKWGNTIYF	TGTGCCAGCAGTTTAATAGGGGTCGGGAAGTGGGGAAACACCATATATTTT
NA	13	TRBV5-8	TRBJ2-3	many	CASMGGFWDTQYF	TGTGCCAGCATGGGGGGATTCTGGGATACGCAGTATTTT
NA	12	TRBV15	TRBJ1-5	NA	CATSRVNQPQHF	TGTGCCACCAGCAGAGTTAATCAGCCCCAGCATTTT
NA	15	TRBV9	TRBJ1-5	NA	CASARGVLWNQPQHF	TGTGCCAGCGCCCGGGGGGTGTTATGGAATCAGCCCCAGCATTTT
TRBD2	15	TRBV15	TRBJ2-7	NA	CATSRGTSGAYEQYF	TGTGCCACCAGCAGAGGGACTAGCGGGGCCTACGAGCAGTACTTC
NA	14	TRBV2	TRBJ2-5	NA	CASRTGAVKVTQYF	TGTGCCAGCAGGACAGGTGCCGTCAAGGTGACCCAGTACTTC
NA	16	TRBV6-5	TRBJ2-3	NA	CASSSLRGSSTDTQYF	TGTGCCAGCAGTTCCCTGAGGGGGTCAAGCACAGATACGCAGTATTTT
NA	16	TRBV6-6	TRBJ2-2	NA	CASWDSTYSATGELFF	TGTGCCAGCTGGGACTCCACCTACAGTGCCACCGGGGAGCTGTTTTTT
NA	11	TRBV20-1	TRBJ2-7	NA	CSASLGYEQYF	TGCAGTGCCTCGCTCGGGTACGAGCAGTACTTC
NA	15	TRBV7-2	TRBJ2-1	NA	CASSYTTTATPAQFF	TGTGCCAGCAGTTATACTACCACAGCGACCCCGGCTCAGTTCTTC
NA	16	TRBV4-2	TRBJ1-3	NA	CASSQYGSLAGNTIYF	TGTGCCAGCAGCCAATACGGCAGCCTCGCTGGAAACACCATATATTTT